This TCR beta chain derives from a study of blood T cell repertoires in COVID-19. On the study more broadly: From the United States, Italy and Spain came samples of acute and convalescent COVID-19. In each case, the material was cDNA or gDNA derived from T cells, B-cell-depleted T cells, or PBMCs.

The authors' processing: For nucleated cells, counts were estimated from reference gene primer amplification. Using immunoSEQ multiplex PCR, the repertoire was profiled, and TCRdb retains in-frame clones only, with some absent. V, J and clone size were drawn from that table, and D and trimming were deduced from the DNA. The repertoire holds about 100,000 clones, approximately 81% seen once, with about 4.4% in the top ten. The CDR3 has 13 amino acids. V shed 6 bases and J shed 7 bases, with 10 bases lying between them. Germline assignment: CDR1 MNHEY and CDR2 SVGAGI. The chain has TRBV6-5 and TRBJ1-6; D may be TRBD1 (6 bases). Sequenced: peripheral blood. The TCR was taken from a man aged 55 to 69 with acute or convalescent COVID-19. As DNA, the CDR3 is TGTGCCAGCAGGGACAGAACGAATTCACCCCTCCACTTT. It codes for CASRDRTNSPLHF.